These T cell receptor beta chains were read from a single sample in a study of cytotoxic CD8 clonotypes in ibrutinib-treated CLL. Sequencing used immunoSEQ multiplex PCR; TCRdb keeps in-frame clones, though not all of them. Of some 81,000 clones listed, around 79% are singletons. Sequencing was performed on PBMCs, taken after 12 months of ibrutinib treatment. The receptors come from a human donor with chronic lymphocytic leukemia. CDR3s include the opening cysteine and the closing phenylalanine or tryptophan. The order of the fields is CDR3 DNA, CDR3 protein, J gene, V gene, clone size, D gene. The D gene is left open where the match is weak. Only some rows state a clone size, as once, few, many or a class for expanded clones.

cdr3_nt: TGTGCCAGCAGCCCCTTGACAGGGCGCTACGAGCAGTACTTC
cdr3_aa: CASSPLTGRYEQYF
j_call: TRBJ2-7
v_call: TRBV7-8
clone_size: .
d_call: TRBD1

cdr3_nt: TGCGCCAGCAGTCAATCCCTCGCCGGCATTCAGTACTTC
cdr3_aa: CASSQSLAGIQYF
j_call: TRBJ2-4
v_call: TRBV23-1
clone_size: .
d_call: .

cdr3_nt: TGTGCCAGCAGCCGGTTGGGGAGGGACTATGGCTACACCTTC
cdr3_aa: CASSRLGRDYGYTF
j_call: TRBJ1-2
v_call: TRBV7-9
clone_size: .
d_call: .

cdr3_nt: TGTGCCAGCAGCCCAAAGAGGGGGGGGCCGGGCACAGATACGCAGTATTTT
cdr3_aa: CASSPKRGGPGTDTQYF
j_call: TRBJ2-3
v_call: TRBV11-1
clone_size: .
d_call: .

cdr3_nt: TGTGCCAGCAGCTTAGTAGTCGGTGGGCTTTCCTACACTGAAGCTTTCTTT
cdr3_aa: CASSLVVGGLSYTEAFF
j_call: TRBJ1-1
v_call: TRBV11-2
clone_size: .
d_call: .

cdr3_nt: TGTGCCACCAGTGACCCTGGGGGGGAAGGGGCAGATACGCAGTATTTT
cdr3_aa: CATSDPGGEGADTQYF
j_call: TRBJ2-3
v_call: TRBV19
clone_size: medium-sized
d_call: TRBD2

cdr3_nt: TGTGCCAGCAGCTTGGTACCCATAGCGGGGGCGAGGAATGAGCAGTTCTTC
cdr3_aa: CASSLVPIAGARNEQFF
j_call: TRBJ2-1
v_call: TRBV5-6
clone_size: .
d_call: TRBD2

cdr3_nt: TGTGCCAGCAGCCCGGGCGATACGCAGTATTTT
cdr3_aa: CASSPGDTQYF
j_call: TRBJ2-3
v_call: TRBV5-4
clone_size: .
d_call: .

cdr3_nt: TGCAGCGTTGCCCCAACGCCCGGGGGCCCCTACAATGAGCAGTTCTTC
cdr3_aa: CSVAPTPGGPYNEQFF
j_call: TRBJ2-1
v_call: TRBV29-1
clone_size: .
d_call: .

cdr3_nt: TGTGCCAGCAGTCAACATTTAGCGGGAGGGCTAGAGACCCAGTACTTC
cdr3_aa: CASSQHLAGGLETQYF
j_call: TRBJ2-5
v_call: TRBV27
clone_size: .
d_call: TRBD2

cdr3_nt: TGCAGCGTTGGCCAGGGGGCCGCTGGCTACACCTTC
cdr3_aa: CSVGQGAAGYTF
j_call: TRBJ1-2
v_call: TRBV29-1
clone_size: .
d_call: TRBD1

cdr3_nt: TGTGCCAGCAGCGTTACAGGTAGTGGTGAAAAACTGTTTTTT
cdr3_aa: CASSVTGSGEKLFF
j_call: TRBJ1-4
v_call: TRBV9
clone_size: few
d_call: .

cdr3_nt: TGTGCCAGCAGCCGTAGCTCCTACGAGCAGTACTTC
cdr3_aa: CASSRSSYEQYF
j_call: TRBJ2-7
v_call: TRBV7-9
clone_size: once
d_call: .

cdr3_nt: TGCGCCAGCAGCCAAGATCTGGGTTCTGGGGAGACCCAGTACTTC
cdr3_aa: CASSQDLGSGETQYF
j_call: TRBJ2-5
v_call: TRBV4-3
clone_size: .
d_call: .

cdr3_nt: TGTGCCAGCAGCCCCCCAAGGGTCGGCCAAGAAGCCAAAAACATTCAGTACTTC
cdr3_aa: CASSPPRVGQEAKNIQYF
j_call: TRBJ2-4
v_call: TRBV21-1
clone_size: .
d_call: .

cdr3_nt: TGTGCCAGTAGTAGGGGACTCAATTCACCCCTCCACTTT
cdr3_aa: CASSRGLNSPLHF
j_call: TRBJ1-6
v_call: TRBV19
clone_size: many
d_call: .

cdr3_nt: TGTGCCAGCTCACCAGCTGCCGACCCGAACACCGGGGAGCTGTTTTTT
cdr3_aa: CASSPAADPNTGELFF
j_call: TRBJ2-2
v_call: TRBV18
clone_size: .
d_call: .

cdr3_nt: TGTGCCAGCACCCCAGGAGCGCCAGATACGCAGTATTTT
cdr3_aa: CASTPGAPDTQYF
j_call: TRBJ2-3
v_call: TRBV6-6
clone_size: .
d_call: .

cdr3_nt: TGCGCCAGCAGCCCGGACAGCTATAGCAATCAGCCCCAGCATTTT
cdr3_aa: CASSPDSYSNQPQHF
j_call: TRBJ1-5
v_call: TRBV4-1
clone_size: .
d_call: .

cdr3_nt: TGTGCCAGCAGGCGGGGGAACTATGGCTACACCTTC
cdr3_aa: CASRRGNYGYTF
j_call: TRBJ1-2
v_call: TRBV7-2
clone_size: .
d_call: .

cdr3_nt: TGTGCCAGCAGCCAAGATGTCGGGGTCGAGTCCAATGAGCAGTTCTTC
cdr3_aa: CASSQDVGVESNEQFF
j_call: TRBJ2-1
v_call: TRBV4-2
clone_size: .
d_call: .

cdr3_nt: TGTGCCAGCAGCCCCGAGGGGGGCGCGGGATATGGCTACACCTTC
cdr3_aa: CASSPEGGAGYGYTF
j_call: TRBJ1-2
v_call: TRBV27
clone_size: few
d_call: .

cdr3_nt: TGTGCCAGCAGTTTAAGCCGCGGGACAGCGCTGTTTTTT
cdr3_aa: CASSLSRGTALFF
j_call: TRBJ1-4
v_call: TRBV27
clone_size: few
d_call: TRBD1

cdr3_nt: TGTGCCAGCAGTTTGGTGCAAGAGACCCAGTACTTC
cdr3_aa: CASSLVQETQYF
j_call: TRBJ2-5
v_call: TRBV28
clone_size: .
d_call: .

cdr3_nt: TGTGCCAGCAGTAAGGGGGGGCCGAACACTGAAGCTTTCTTT
cdr3_aa: CASSKGGPNTEAFF
j_call: TRBJ1-1
v_call: TRBV4-2
clone_size: .
d_call: .

cdr3_nt: TGTGCCAGCAGCCCCGGACTAGCGGCCCTCGAGACCCAGTACTTC
cdr3_aa: CASSPGLAALETQYF
j_call: TRBJ2-5
v_call: TRBV9
clone_size: once
d_call: TRBD2

cdr3_nt: TGTGCCAGTAGGTCTTCCTACGAGCAGTACTTC
cdr3_aa: CASRSSYEQYF
j_call: TRBJ2-7
v_call: TRBV19
clone_size: few
d_call: .

cdr3_nt: TGTGCCTGGAGTGTACTTGGGCAACAGGGGGAAAAACTGTTTTTT
cdr3_aa: CAWSVLGQQGEKLFF
j_call: TRBJ1-4
v_call: TRBV30
clone_size: .
d_call: TRBD1

cdr3_nt: TGTGCCAGCAGCCCGGGACTAGCCCTCAGCACAGATACGCAGTATTTT
cdr3_aa: CASSPGLALSTDTQYF
j_call: TRBJ2-3
v_call: TRBV11-2
clone_size: .
d_call: TRBD2

cdr3_nt: TGTGCCAGCAGCCCAGGACTAGCGGGAGGGTGGGGGCAGTTCTTC
cdr3_aa: CASSPGLAGGWGQFF
j_call: TRBJ2-1
v_call: TRBV14
clone_size: .
d_call: TRBD2

cdr3_nt: TGTGCCAGCACTCCCAGTGGGGGCCCTAACTATGGCTACACCTTC
cdr3_aa: CASTPSGGPNYGYTF
j_call: TRBJ1-2
v_call: TRBV5-4
clone_size: once
d_call: .

cdr3_nt: TGTGCCAGCAGCCCAATCCCGGATGAGCAGTTCTTC
cdr3_aa: CASSPIPDEQFF
j_call: TRBJ2-1
v_call: TRBV7-9
clone_size: .
d_call: .

cdr3_nt: TGTGCCTGGAGGCTCGGGACAGGTTACTACGAGCAGTACTTC
cdr3_aa: CAWRLGTGYYEQYF
j_call: TRBJ2-7
v_call: TRBV30
clone_size: once
d_call: TRBD1

cdr3_nt: TGTGCCAGCAGACCGGGGGGGGAAAATTCACCCCTCCACTTT
cdr3_aa: CASRPGGENSPLHF
j_call: TRBJ1-6
v_call: TRBV6-5
clone_size: .
d_call: .

cdr3_nt: TGTGCCAGCAGCGTGTCTAGCGGGGGGACCGGGGAGCTGTTTTTT
cdr3_aa: CASSVSSGGTGELFF
j_call: TRBJ2-2
v_call: TRBV9
clone_size: .
d_call: TRBD2

cdr3_nt: TGTGCCAGCAGTGAAGGGACGGGACGCGAGCAGTACTTC
cdr3_aa: CASSEGTGREQYF
j_call: TRBJ2-7
v_call: TRBV2
clone_size: .
d_call: .

cdr3_nt: TGCAGCGCCCACATTCAGCCCGAAGGGGGGCTAGCCAAAAACATTCAGTACTTC
cdr3_aa: CSAHIQPEGGLAKNIQYF
j_call: TRBJ2-4
v_call: TRBV29-1
clone_size: .
d_call: .

cdr3_nt: TGTGCCAGCAGTGAAAGGGGGTGGGGGCCAGGGGAGCAGTTCTTC
cdr3_aa: CASSERGWGPGEQFF
j_call: TRBJ2-1
v_call: TRBV2
clone_size: .
d_call: .

cdr3_nt: TGTGCCTTGGACAGGGGACACACCGGGGAGCTGTTTTTT
cdr3_aa: CALDRGHTGELFF
j_call: TRBJ2-2
v_call: TRBV30
clone_size: .
d_call: TRBD1